Included here is one T cell receptor (beta chain) sequence, with context. The source of the sample is a study of blood T cell repertoires in COVID-19. Overall study: Donors in the United States, Italy and Spain gave samples during acute or convalescent COVID-19. T cells, B-cell-depleted T cells, or PBMCs provided the cDNA or gDNA that served as material.

Authors' data handling: Amplified reference gene primers provided the basis for estimating nucleated cell counts. TCRdb's table, derived via immunoSEQ multiplex PCR, lists solely in-frame clones and lacks some. Clone size and the V and J calls come from that table; the DNA yielded D and trimming. The sample yields fewer than 110,000 clones, around 89% seen once. The CDR3 covers 15 residues. V lost 7 bases and J lost 2; bases outside the gene matches: 9. Germline V gene lookup returns CDR1 MDHEN and CDR2 SYDVKM. This clonotype was sampled from a woman aged 55-69 years with acute or convalescent COVID-19. The chain combines TRBV28 with TRBJ2-5, with TRBD2 matching over 8 bases. Source material: peripheral blood. CDR3 amino acids: CASTPGLGPQETQYF. The CDR3 coding sequence is TGTGCCAGCACTCCGGGACTAGGCCCTCAAGAGACCCAGTACTTC.